Shown below are 15 T cell receptor beta chains from a single sample sequenced in a study of T cell responses to AZD1222 COVID-19 vaccine (dated by TCRdb to the early 2020s). The sample's time point label, decoded: baseline before first vaccination. The method behind the library was the immunoSEQ multiplex PCR assay. Entries here come from immuneACCESS through TCRdb and include only in-frame sequences with V and J called. Some clones fail to appear in such tables; in the studies checked, an unresolved V gene covers under half of the shortfall, and the cause of the remainder is unknown. Within this sample are about 74,000 clones, with about nine tenths of them counted one time only. The ten largest clones take up 2.5% of the sample. Sample: peripheral blood, taken on day 0 of AZD1222 vaccination. All receptors come from an adult in good health.

The V gene is TRBV2, the J gene TRBJ1-3; no reliable D call. This CDR3 has 14 residues. CDR1 and CDR2 from the germline V gene are SNHLY and FYNNEI. V was pared by 4 bases and J by 4 bases, with 11 bases between. The CDR3 coding sequence is TGTGCCAGCAGTGGCGGTGCAGGCGGAAACACCATATATTTT. Translating it yields CASSGGAGGNTIYF.

The chain has TRBV28 and TRBJ1-2; perhaps TRBD1 as D (5 bases). The V end was cut by 8 bases, the J end by 7 bases, with 11 bases between. From germline, CDR1 is MDHEN and CDR2 SYDVKM. There are 11 residues in the CDR3. The CDR3 coding sequence is TGTGCCAGCCGGCTGGGGGTTGGCTACACCTTC. This encodes CASRLGVGYTF.

V usage is TRBV14 and J usage is TRBJ2-7; 11 positions agree with TRBD2. This CDR3 is built from 18 residues. The germline V gene has CDR1 SGHDN and CDR2 FVKESK. Trimming cost V 0 bases and J 5 bases; bases outside gene matches: 12. CDR3 region: CASSQDSRLAGGYNEQYF. Here the CDR3 DNA reads TGTGCCAGCAGCCAAGATTCTAGGCTAGCGGGAGGTTACAACGAGCAGTACTTC.

This chain uses TRBV30 with TRBJ2-2; D possibly corresponds to TRBD1 (5 bases). Germline V gives CDR1 GTSNPN, CDR2 SVGIG (reference sequence). V was cut by 0 bases and J by 4 bases, with 9 bases left in between. The CDR3 has 14 residues. The CDR3 bases are TGTGCCTGGAGTGTGGGGCTGGTCACCGGGGAGCTGTTTTTT. It codes for CAWSVGLVTGELFF.

The chain employs TRBV6-4 and TRBJ1-4; D uncertain. Germline V gene data show CDR1 as MRHNA and CDR2 as SNTAGT. The CDR3 extends over 13 amino acids. Trimming removed 6 bases from V and 7 bases from J, with 12 bases in between. The CDR3 DNA reads TGTGCCAGCAGCCGGATTGGACCTGAAAAACTGTTTTTT. This sequence encodes CASSRIGPEKLFF.

V usage is TRBV28 and J usage is TRBJ2-3; the match to TRBD1 covers 10 bases. V lost 6 bases to trimming and J lost 3 bases; unmatched junction nucleotides: 9. CDR1 is MDHEN and CDR2 is SYDVKM in the germline V gene. CDR3 length equals 16 residues. As DNA, the CDR3 is TGTGCCAGCAGATCTCCTTTGGGACAGGGGACAGATACGCAGTATTTT. This codes for CASRSPLGQGTDTQYF.

CDR3 protein: CASSERGARAPFNYGYTF. Here the CDR3 DNA reads TGTGCCAGCAGTGAAAGGGGGGCCCGTGCTCCCTTTAACTATGGCTACACCTTC. The V and J genes are TRBV6-4 and TRBJ1-2, with D perhaps TRBD1 (6 bases). Germline CDR1 reads MRHNA; CDR2 reads SNTAGT. V was shortened by 3 bases and J by 1 base, with 21 bases between the two germline ends. This CDR3 is built from 18 residues.

This clone has more than one count but fewer than ten. This chain connects TRBV30 to TRBJ2-7; D remains ambiguous. Germline CDR1 GTSNPN, CDR2 SVGIG (reference sequence). There are 10 residues in the CDR3. The V gene lost 1 base and the J gene lost 6 bases, with 4 bases spanning the gap. CDR3 nucleotide sequence: TGTGCCTGGAGTGGTTCCGAGCAGTACTTC. Its protein is CAWSGSEQYF.

This sequence joins TRBV28 and TRBJ1-2, with D possibly being TRBD1 (5 bases). Germline V gene sequence: CDR1 MDHEN, CDR2 SYDVKM. Trimming took off 6 bases at V and 3 bases at J, with 11 bases between the two ends. The CDR3 totals 13 residues. The CDR3 DNA follows: TGTGCCAGCAGCCGGGGGTTTCACTATGGCTACACCTTC. Amino acid sequence: CASSRGFHYGYTF.

This chain links TRBV18 with TRBJ2-5; unclear D gene. V was shortened by 0 bases and J by 3 bases, with 11 bases between the two germline ends. CDR1 KGHSH and CDR2 LQKENI come from the germline V gene. This CDR3 is 15 amino acids long. DNA of the CDR3: TGTGCCAGCTCACCACCCTTGAGGCCCAAAGAGACCCAGTACTTC. It specifies CASSPPLRPKETQYF.

This clone was observed a few times. The chain employs TRBV6-1 and TRBJ2-7; no firm D call. Trimming removed 2 bases from V and 3 bases from J, with 5 bases in between. Germline V CDR1 and CDR2: MNHNS, SASEGT. The CDR3 runs 12 residues. The CDR3 loop reads CASSESSYEQYF. The CDR3 nucleotides read TGTGCCAGCAGTGAAAGCAGCTACGAGCAGTACTTC.

This chain uses TRBV18 with TRBJ1-2; D is undetermined. V gave up 3 bases and J gave up 4 bases, with 15 bases separating them. The CDR3 spans 15 residues. Germline V gene sequence: CDR1 KGHSH, CDR2 LQKENI. CDR3 sequence: CASSPNPAGLYGYTF. CDR3 bases: TGTGCCAGCTCACCGAACCCGGCCGGGCTCTATGGCTACACCTTC.

This chain joins TRBV11-3 and TRBJ2-2, with 14 bases fitting TRBD2. Trimming cost V 4 bases and J 3 bases; bases outside gene matches: 4. This CDR3 region has 17 residues. In germline, CDR1 is SGHNT, CDR2 YENEEA. CDR3 residues: CASSSGLAGVDTGELFF. In DNA, the CDR3 is TGTGCCAGCAGCTCGGGACTAGCGGGAGTTGACACCGGGGAGCTGTTTTTT.

This sequence joins TRBV28 and TRBJ2-3; no definite D call. Germline CDR1 is MDHEN and CDR2 is SYDVKM. The CDR3 runs to 14 residues. Trimming took off 6 bases at V and 0 bases at J, with 10 bases between the two ends. The CDR3 DNA reads as TGTGCCAGCAGGAACTACCATAGCACAGATACGCAGTATTTT. Its protein product is CASRNYHSTDTQYF.

The gene calls are TRBV11-3 and TRBJ2-7, with a possible D match to TRBD2 (7 bases). Germline CDR1 and CDR2: SGHNT and YENEEA. V was trimmed by 5 bases and J by 4 bases, leaving 15 bases between them. CDR3 length: 14 amino acids. CDR3 residues: CASSSGTTHYEQYF. The DNA of the CDR3 is TGTGCCAGCAGCAGCGGGACAACCCATTACGAGCAGTACTTC.